This T cell receptor (beta chain) originates from a study of blood T cell repertoires in COVID-19. The wider study: Acute and convalescent COVID-19 samples came from the United States, Italy and Spain.

Germline V lookup: CDR1 MGHRA, CDR2 YSYEKL. The CDR3 sequence is 15 residues long. V shed 1 base, J shed 1 base, and the junction held 2 bases outside the gene matches. A Seattle source enrolled patients during active infection and followed them longitudinally. On this clone: This specimen includes other DNA sequences encoding the same CDR3.

Original handling: Reference gene primer amplification gave nucleated cell count estimates. Clones were read by immunoSEQ multiplex PCR, and TCRdb kept only the in-frame ones, dropping some. The V and J calls and clone size are taken from that table; D and trimming were inferred from the DNA. The sample carries around 470,000 clones, roughly nine tenths recorded once. The clonotype originates from a man between 18 and 29 years old with COVID-19, enrolled during active disease. Sequences were obtained from peripheral blood. This sequence joins TRBV4-1 and TRBJ2-7; 9 bases map to TRBD2. The CDR3 DNA reads as TGCGCCAGCAGCCAAGGACTAGCGGATTCCTACGAGCAGTACTTC. The encoded protein is CASSQGLADSYEQYF.